Sequencing of this T cell receptor beta chain was carried out in a study of human T cells and chemical hapten exposure (TCRdb year 2021). Study-level background: For sensitization, 2% DPC in acetone was applied to a roughly 2 cm by roughly 2 cm area of upper inner arm skin. Weekly therapeutic DPC doses were additionally applied to the scalp of patients throughout the roughly 23-week study period. Patch testing was done on the upper back using Finn chambers containing 0.01% DPC, and results were scored after 6 days according to International Contact Dermatitis Research Group standards. Alopecia areata with under or over 50% scalp involvement, alopecia totalis and alopecia universalis were represented in the patient cohort, which was mostly female. Libraries were combined into a pool for sequencing, and differences in TCR yield between samples came mainly from small differences in library volumes within the pool. The study tracked peripheral blood TCR repertoire changes in vivo during primary and secondary sensitization to the hapten diphenylcyclopropenone (DPC) in alopecia patients. Blood samples were taken from patients before sensitization (week 0) and at 2, 6 and about 24 weeks after DPC sensitization. For TCR sequencing, blood came from over 25 alopecia patients at anywhere from one to four time points (pre-sensitization, 2, 6 and 24 weeks).

Interpreted using the paper, the time point label stands for: pre-sensitization, week 0. Read against the paper, the sample's treatment or condition label means: therapeutic diphenylcyclopropenone sensitization with weekly scalp DPC. Blood at each patch-test visit was drawn before the patch test was applied. Patients were considered eligible if aged 18 to 70, diagnosed with alopecia and deemed suitable for DPC therapy, and patients were excluded if pregnant. Total RNA was extracted from unfractionated whole blood collected in Tempus Blood RNA tubes. In its sample, this clonotype was seen a few times. Its antigen is currently not known. Nothing much larger sits one base from this clone, and base qualities are not available. Library preparation employed RACE. Sequencing used a NextSeq 500. Library preparation attached unique molecular identifiers to individual cDNA molecules for quantitative, reproducible TCR counting. From each blood RNA sample, both TCR alpha and TCR beta chains were sequenced. The original methods were these. The median number of TCRs per sample was approximately 96,000, ranging from roughly 23,224 to 690,600. V, J and CDR3 annotation of the TCR reads was performed with the Decombinator software suite. Every sample was subsampled to the same number of TCRs (28,000) for the PS versus PT1 abundance plots. Expanded TCRs were defined as absent before sensitization and observed at least eight times at the 2-week time point. Starting from the raw public reads, TCRdb applied fastp trimming at Q25, assembled clones with MiXCR and retained in-frame beta chains. CDR3 protein sequences are deduplicated, and each keeps its most common genes and DNA. These V and J calls originate from TCRdb's pipeline instead of the authors' own analysis. This sample gives 250,000 to 300,000 distinct CDR3 sequences in total; 7.5% to 8% of them show up just once. Together, the top ten hold 0.9% to 1.5% of the sample.

The V end loses 6 bases and the J end loses 0 bases, and a stretch of 11 bases separates them. The CDR3, from cysteine to phenylalanine, totals 15 residues. The kept DNA is CDR3 alone, 45 bases in frame from the first base. Points the paper makes about the study in general: Alopecia, a presumed autoimmune disease, was present in all patients, so the immune response of the patients might differ from that of healthy individuals. Repeated subsampling changed both the strength of the expansion versus patch-test correlation and the threshold at which the correlation became significant. Patch test score was positively correlated with the number of PT1 expanded TCRs, with significance at thresholds 8, 16 and 32 but not at 4. Expanded TCRs formed significantly more large CDR3 similarity clusters than pre-sensitization or healthy control sets, consistent with antigen-driven responses. DPC sensitization did not change how many TCRs were above 1 in 1000 frequency, and no evidence was found of alterations in global repertoire structure.

The sequence came from a man between 18 and 35 years old with alopecia areata. Some clones in this sample may be carry-over from other donors' samples. Sequenced material: whole blood, taken in connection with sensitization to the hapten diphenylcyclopropenone (DPC). The sequence joins TRBV12-3 or TRBV12-4 to TRBJ2-2; TRBD2 is perhaps the D gene, given 6 matching bases. CDR3 reads: CASRHAGTNTGELFF. Here is the DNA: TGTGCCAGCAGGCACGCGGGAACGAACACCGGGGAGCTGTTTTTT.